This entry lists 32 T cell receptor beta chains sequenced from one sample in a study of molecular identifiers for immune sequencing clone quantification. TCRdb redid the calling of the PCR reads with MiXCR, one entry per CDR3 protein. The table lists under 65,000 distinct CDR3 sequences, about 25% of them singletons. The sample comprised naive CD8+ T cells from blood, with Jurkat cell RNA spiked in. Noted subset: FACS-sorted CD8+CD4-CCR7+CD45RA+ naive T cells. The receptors stem from a human donor in good health. Some libraries in this study had Jurkat cell RNA spiked in.

The rearrangement uses TRBV12-2 and TRBJ1-6; the table's D call TRBD1 went unverified against the DNA. TRBV12-2 is a documented pseudogene. The CDR3 length is 15 residues. Here the CDR3 DNA reads TGTGCAAGTCGCGGGAGCACAGGGACTAATTCACCCCTCCACTTT. It translates to CASRGSTGTNSPLHF.

Regarding this clonotype: Likely a read error: the CDR3 ends without its conserved phenylalanine or tryptophan. V is TRBV27 and J is TRBJ2-7; D uncertain. Between the trimmed V and J ends, which lost 2 bases and 7 bases, there was a span of 9 bases. Germline CDR1 is MNHEY and CDR2 is SMNVEV (reference sequence). This CDR3 comprises 12 residues. For the CDR3, the DNA is TGTGCCAGCAGTTTAGCTATGGGAGAGCAGTACCTC. It specifies CASSLAMGEQYL.

This clonotype was detected ten times or more. The genes are TRBV19 and TRBJ2-5, with no clear D. CDR1 and CDR2 from the germline V gene are LNHDA and SQIVND (reference sequence). The germline V and J ends were trimmed by 7 bases and 3 bases, with 9 bases remaining between them. CDR3 length equals 12 residues. The DNA of the CDR3 is TGTGCCAGTATAAGCCCCGAAGAGACCCAGTACTTC. Translation: CASISPEETQYF.

This clonotype has ten or more counts. The CDR3 protein is CASSSNHNNEQFF. CDR3 bases: TGTGCCAGCAGTTCCAACCACAACAATGAGCAGTTCTTC. The gene calls are TRBV12-3 or TRBV12-4 and TRBJ2-1, with no clear D. The CDR3 totals 13 residues. Trimming took 4 bases from V and 5 from J, leaving 9 bases between them.

This clonotype was counted ten times or more. The rearrangement uses TRBV11-3 and TRBJ2-2, with D unresolved. The CDR3 is 14 residues long. V was trimmed by 0 bases and J by 4 bases, leaving 6 bases between them. Germline V CDR1 and CDR2: SGHNT, YENEEA. The CDR3: CASSLERGTGELFF. The CDR3 DNA sequence: TGTGCCAGCAGCTTAGAACGTGGCACCGGGGAGCTGTTTTTT.

This clonotype was recorded many times. This rearrangement joins TRBV7-2 to TRBJ2-1; no clear D gene. Trimming removed 2 bases at V and 9 bases at J, with 8 bases between. This CDR3 is 12 amino acids long. Germline CDR1 and CDR2: SGHTA and FQGNSA. The CDR3 protein is CASSLLQVEQFF. The CDR3 DNA sequence: TGTGCCAGCAGCTTACTTCAGGTTGAGCAGTTCTTC. Based on the CDR3 plus reference TRBV7-2 and TRBJ2-1, the full variable domain is GAGVSQSPSNKVTEKGKDVELRCDPISGHTALYWYRQSLGQGLEFLIYFQGNSAPDKSGLPSDRFSAERTGGSVSTLTIQRTQQEDSAVYLCASSLLQVEQFFGPGTRLTVL.

There are many counts of this clonotype. V gene TRBV27 combines with J gene TRBJ2-2; 11 bases are shared with TRBD1. CDR3 length: 16 residues. The J segment lost 7 bases and the V segment lost 2 bases, leaving 6 bases of the junction unmatched. Germline CDR1 MNHEY, CDR2 SMNVEV (reference sequence). CDR3 residues: CASSLIGQGAFGELFF. The CDR3 DNA is TGTGCCAGCAGTTTAATAGGACAGGGGGCCTTCGGGGAGCTGTTTTTT.

This clonotype occurred a few times. Germline and junction disagree at one end, which may indicate a read error. The chain couples TRBV27 to TRBJ2-1; the D gene is possibly TRBD2 (5 bases). The CDR3 is 13 amino acids. Per the germline V gene, CDR1 is MNHEY and CDR2 is SMNVEV (reference sequence). The CDR3 is CASRAGNDNGQFF. CDR3 coding DNA: TGTGCCAGCAGAGCCGGGAACGACAATGGGCAGTTCTTC.

Points on this clonotype: An end of the junction does not agree with germline; a read error may underlie this. V usage is TRBV4-2 and J usage is TRBJ2-7, with 9 bases matching TRBD1. The CDR3 totals 15 residues. Germline V gene data show CDR1 as LGHNA and CDR2 as YNFKEQ. In nucleotides, the CDR3 is TGTGCCAGCAGCCAAGCGGGGACAGGGTCCTACGCGCAGTACTTC. Its translation: CASSQAGTGSYAQYF.

This clonotype was seen repeatedly, ten times or more. V usage is TRBV6-6 and J usage is TRBJ2-5; D is possibly TRBD1 (7 bases). The CDR3 extends over 13 amino acids. Germline-derived CDR1 and CDR2 are MNHNY and SVGAGI (reference sequence). V dropped 6 bases and J dropped 2 bases, with 10 bases sitting between them. The CDR3 DNA is TGTGCCAGCAGCCAGGGGGGACAAGAGACCCAGTACTTC. Translating it yields CASSQGGQETQYF.

This clonotype was observed at least ten times. The chain carries TRBV2 and TRBJ1-1, with 10 bases that match TRBD1. The germline gives CDR1 SNHLY, CDR2 FYNNEI. This CDR3 contains 14 residues. V lost 6 bases to trimming and J lost 5 bases; unmatched junction nucleotides: 6. CDR3 amino acids: CASRRTGGGTEAFF. The CDR3, as DNA: TGTGCCAGCAGACGGACAGGGGGAGGAACTGAAGCTTTCTTT.

This clonotype has at least ten counts. The V gene is TRBV6-5, the J gene TRBJ2-3; D is ambiguous. From germline, CDR1 is MNHEY and CDR2 SVGAGI. Trimming removed 0 bases from V and 5 bases from J, with 0 bases in between. This CDR3 spans 11 amino acids. The CDR3 nucleotides read TGTGCCAGCAGTTACTCAGATACGCAGTATTTT. Translating gives CASSYSDTQYF.

The chain uses TRBV9 and TRBJ2-5; possibly TRBD2 for D (5 bases). Germline V gives CDR1 SGDLS, CDR2 YYNGEE. V lost 2 bases and J 13 bases, leaving 27 bases between the germline ends. This CDR3 has 16 amino acids. CDR3 protein: CASSVDPPGRVEPPYF. In DNA form, the CDR3 reads TGTGCCAGCAGCGTGGATCCACCCGGGCGGGTTGAGCCCCCGTACTTC.

This sequence joins TRBV27 and TRBJ2-7; 8 bases are shared with TRBD1. J was trimmed by 3 bases and V by 7 bases; bases with no gene match: 2. The CDR3 extends over 12 amino acids. Germline CDR1 is MNHEY and CDR2 is SMNVEV (reference sequence). CDR3 sequence reads: CASKGQDYEQYF. The CDR3 region has the DNA TGTGCCAGCAAGGGACAGGACTACGAGCAGTACTTC.

Comment on this clonotype: A much larger clone lies a single base off, so this may be a read error. The rearrangement joins TRBV15 to TRBJ1-1, with 7 bases fitting TRBD1. Germline-derived CDR1 and CDR2 are LNHNV and YYDKDF (reference sequence). The CDR3 runs to 15 residues. With 8 bases clipped from V and 0 bases from J, the junction kept 9 bases outside the gene matches. CDR3 sequence (DNA): TGTGCCACCCGCGGGGACAGACACATGAACACTGAAGCTTTCTTT. This encodes CATRGDRHMNTEAFF.

This clonotype was seen many times. The chain links TRBV6-5 to TRBJ2-7; D uncertain. V lost 2 bases and J 3 bases, leaving 8 bases between the germline ends. The V gene's germline CDR1 is MNHEY and CDR2 SVGAGI. The CDR3 runs to 13 residues. The CDR3 DNA reads as TGTGCCAGCAGTTACGCGAAGTACTACGAGCAGTACTTC. Its translation: CASSYAKYYEQYF.

Ten or more counts support this clonotype. The J gene is TRBJ2-1, the V gene TRBV10-3, with D uncertain. Germline V lookup: CDR1 ENHRY, CDR2 SYGVKD. The V gene lost 2 bases and the J gene lost 8 bases, with 13 bases spanning the gap. The CDR3 covers 14 residues. Here the CDR3 DNA reads TGTGCCATCAGTGAGCCCCGGACGAAAGATGAGCAGTTCTTC. Protein product: CAISEPRTKDEQFF.

This sequence joins TRBV14 and TRBJ2-5, with D possibly being TRBD1 or TRBD2 (5 bases each). CDR1 is SGHDN, CDR2 FVKESK, per germline. This CDR3 spans 16 amino acids. V was pared by 0 bases and J by 5 bases, with 16 bases between. CDR3 nucleotide sequence: TGTGCCAGCAGCCAAGATTCGAGCGATGAGGGGGAGACCCAGTACTTC. It specifies CASSQDSSDEGETQYF.

Only a few counts were recorded for this clonotype. Being one base from a much bigger clone, this may be a read error. The rearrangement links TRBV29-1 to TRBJ2-1; D might be TRBD1 (6 bases). The CDR3 totals 12 residues. CDR1 SQVTM and CDR2 ANQGSEA come from the germline V gene. V dropped 1 base and J dropped 12 bases, with 13 bases sitting between them. The CDR3 here is CSVEGTEAAQFF. The CDR3 bases are TGCAGCGTTGAAGGGACAGAGGCTGCGCAGTTCTTC.

This sequence joins TRBV27 and TRBJ2-1, with 8 bases aligning to TRBD1. V gave up 2 bases and J gave up 5 bases; unmatched junction bases: 5. CDR3 length: 15 residues. Germline CDR1 reads MNHEY; CDR2 reads SMNVEV (reference sequence). CDR3 in amino acids: CASSLIVQGDNEQFF. Written as DNA, the CDR3 is TGTGCCAGCAGTTTAATCGTACAGGGGGACAATGAGCAGTTCTTC.

V and J are TRBV7-9 and TRBJ2-3, with D perhaps TRBD1 or TRBD2 (6 bases each). V lost 8 bases, J lost 0 bases, and 18 bases lay in between. This CDR3 spans 16 amino acids. Germline V CDR1 and CDR2: SEHNR, FQNEAQ (reference sequence). The CDR3 is CASGGPGPQSTDTQYF. The DNA for the CDR3 is TGTGCCAGCGGGGGGCCGGGACCTCAGAGCACAGATACGCAGTATTTT. Together with reference TRBV7-9 and TRBJ2-3, the CDR3 gives the full variable domain: DTGVSQNPRHKITKRGQNVTFRCDPISEHNRLYWYRQTLGQGPEFLTYFQNEAQLEKSRLLSDRFSAERPKGSFSTLEIQRTEQGDSAMYLCASGGPGPQSTDTQYFGPGTRLTVL.

The chain uses TRBV20-1 and TRBJ2-1; 13 bases match TRBD2. This CDR3 has 21 residues. CDR1 DFQATT and CDR2 SNEGSKA come from the germline V gene (reference sequence). V shed 2 bases and J 0 bases; nucleotides not matched to a gene: 16. This CDR3 is CSARSPGATSGGGSSYNEQFF. In DNA form, the CDR3 reads TGCAGTGCTAGATCCCCCGGGGCCACTAGCGGGGGGGGGAGCTCCTACAATGAGCAGTTCTTC.

Ten or more counts support this clonotype. J is TRBJ2-5 and V is TRBV7-9; 7 bases map to TRBD2. The CDR3 consists of 19 residues. The V gene's germline CDR1 is SEHNR and CDR2 FQNEAQ (reference sequence). With V trimmed by 5 bases and J by 1 base, 19 bases remained unmatched. CDR3 protein: CASSPSSGADMPFQETQYF. CDR3 bases: TGTGCCAGCAGCCCCTCCAGCGGGGCAGATATGCCTTTCCAAGAGACCCAGTACTTC.

For this clonotype: A read error may explain this, as a much larger clone is one base away. The chain has TRBV4-3 and TRBJ2-7; 9 bases are a match to TRBD2. The germline V gene encodes CDR1 LGHNA and CDR2 YSLEER. The CDR3 contains 16 residues. The V segment lost 1 base and the J segment 3 bases; nucleotides outside the gene matches: 7. The CDR3 nucleotides are TGCGCCAGCAGCCAAGGTAGGGGTAGCGGGGGCTACGAGCAGTACTTC. Amino acid sequence: CASSQGRGSGGYEQYF.

About this clonotype itself: A much larger clone differs from this one at a single base, so this may be a read error. The chain joins TRBV29-1 to TRBJ1-2; tentative D call: TRBD1 (6 bases). Trimming cost V 6 bases and J 4 bases, with 15 bases left between them. The germline V gene has CDR1 SQVTM and CDR2 ANQGSEA. CDR3 length: 13 amino acids. The CDR3: CSVRDTHSYGYTF. The CDR3 nucleotides are TGCAGCGTGCGGGACACCCATAGCTATGGCTACACCTTC.

As for this clonotype: A much bigger clone sits one base away, suggesting this may be a read error. The rearrangement joins TRBV7-9 to TRBJ2-4; no clear D gene. V lost 6 bases to trimming and J lost 5 bases, with 8 bases between them. Germline loops: CDR1 SEHNR, CDR2 FQNEAQ (reference sequence). This CDR3 spans 12 amino acids. The CDR3 DNA reads as TGTGCCAGCAGACCCTACGAAAACATTCAGTACTTC. It specifies CASRPYENIQYF.

This clonotype was detected ten times or more. The chain carries TRBV6-1 and TRBJ2-7; D may be TRBD1 (6 bases). This CDR3 has 14 residues. Germline V gene lookup returns CDR1 MNHNS and CDR2 SASEGT. V was trimmed by 3 bases and J by 2 bases, leaving 11 bases between them. The CDR3 DNA reads as TGTGCCAGCAGTGAGTCACAGGGCGCCTACGAGCAGTACTTC. Translating gives CASSESQGAYEQYF.

The chain couples TRBV28 to TRBJ1-1; D uncertain. The CDR3 sequence is 14 residues long. Trimming pared 3 bases from V and 6 bases from J, leaving 14 bases between. Germline V gene data show CDR1 as MDHEN and CDR2 as SYDVKM. CDR3 bases: TGTGCCAGCAGTTTTGCAGTGAGTAGCGCTGAAGCTTTCTTT. Translated: CASSFAVSSAEAFF.

This clonotype was counted many times. The chain joins TRBV3-1 to TRBJ2-2; D may be TRBD2 (5 bases). The germline gives CDR1 LGHDT, CDR2 YNNKEL (reference sequence). The CDR3 consists of 12 residues. V was clipped by 7 bases and J by 4 bases, with 7 bases between them. CDR3 sequence (DNA): TGTGCCAGCACGGGGAGCACCGGGGAGCTGTTTTTT. This encodes CASTGSTGELFF.

As for this clonotype: At one of its ends the junction is not consistent with the germline gene, which may arise from a read error. V gene TRBV9 combines with J gene TRBJ2-5; D remains ambiguous. This CDR3 spans 15 amino acids. Looked up from germline, CDR1 is SGDLS and CDR2 is YYNGEE. The CDR3 protein is CASSVGWPNQEPQYF. The CDR3 DNA sequence: TGTGCCAGCAGCGTAGGTTGGCCTAACCAAGAGCCCCAGTACTTC.

For this clonotype: A much more abundant neighbour one base away suggests this may be a read error. The J gene is TRBJ1-5, the V gene TRBV28, with TRBD1 identical over 7 bases. The CDR3 spans 17 residues. Germline loops: CDR1 MDHEN, CDR2 SYDVKM. Losses at the gene ends were 5 bases for V and 1 base for J; bases not matched to a gene: 11. In DNA, the CDR3 is TGTGCCAGCAGTCCTATTGGGACAGAGTGGAGCAATCAGCCCCAGCATTTT. Its protein is CASSPIGTEWSNQPQHF.

This chain joins TRBV12-3 or TRBV12-4 and TRBJ2-2; D possibly matches TRBD1 or TRBD2 (6 bases each). This CDR3 contains 15 residues. V was cut by 1 base and J by 5 bases, with 11 bases left in between. The CDR3, as DNA: TGTGCCAGCAGTTTAGGAGGGGGGAGGACCGGGGAGCTGTTTTTT. Protein product: CASSLGGGRTGELFF.